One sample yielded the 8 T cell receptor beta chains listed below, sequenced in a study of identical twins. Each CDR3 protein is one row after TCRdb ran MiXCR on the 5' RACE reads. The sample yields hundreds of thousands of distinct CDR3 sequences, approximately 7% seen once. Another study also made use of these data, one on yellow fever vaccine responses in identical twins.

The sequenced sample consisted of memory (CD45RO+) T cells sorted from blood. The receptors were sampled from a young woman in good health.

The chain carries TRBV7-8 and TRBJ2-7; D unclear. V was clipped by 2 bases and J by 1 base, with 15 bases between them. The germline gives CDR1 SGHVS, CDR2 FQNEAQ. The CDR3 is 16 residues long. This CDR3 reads CASSLPRTKTSYEQYF. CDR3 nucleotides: TGTGCCAGCAGCTTACCCAGGACGAAAACTTCCTACGAGCAGTACTTC.

Written as DNA, the CDR3 is TGTGCCAGCAGTTACTTTACAGGGGCAGGCACTGAAGCTTTCTTT. Translating gives CASSYFTGAGTEAFF. The chain combines TRBV6-5 with TRBJ1-1; 7 bases are a match to TRBD1. Unmatched junction bases numbered 6, after V lost 1 base and J lost 4 bases. This CDR3 is 15 amino acids long. Germline CDR1 is MNHEY and CDR2 is SVGAGI.

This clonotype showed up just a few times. This CDR3 reads CASSLGGRSSNQPQHF. CDR3 in DNA: TGTGCCAGCAGCTTGGGGGGAAGATCGAGCAATCAGCCCCAGCATTTT. The chain has TRBV5-6 and TRBJ1-5; D is ambiguous. With 0 bases removed from V and 1 base from J, the gap between germline ends came to 11 bases. CDR3 size: 16 residues. Germline V gives CDR1 SGHDT, CDR2 YYEEEE.

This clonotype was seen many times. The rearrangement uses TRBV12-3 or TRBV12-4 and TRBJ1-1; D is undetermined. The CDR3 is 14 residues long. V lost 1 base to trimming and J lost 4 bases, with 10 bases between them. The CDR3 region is CASSLGTVSTEAFF. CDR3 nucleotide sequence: TGTGCCAGCAGTTTAGGAACAGTAAGCACTGAAGCTTTCTTT.

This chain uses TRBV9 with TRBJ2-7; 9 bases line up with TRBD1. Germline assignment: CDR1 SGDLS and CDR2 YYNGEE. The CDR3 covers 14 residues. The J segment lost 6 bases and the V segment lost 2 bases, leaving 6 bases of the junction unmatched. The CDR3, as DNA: TGTGCCAGCAGCGTCGGGACAGGGTTTGGCGAGCAGTACTTC. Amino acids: CASSVGTGFGEQYF.

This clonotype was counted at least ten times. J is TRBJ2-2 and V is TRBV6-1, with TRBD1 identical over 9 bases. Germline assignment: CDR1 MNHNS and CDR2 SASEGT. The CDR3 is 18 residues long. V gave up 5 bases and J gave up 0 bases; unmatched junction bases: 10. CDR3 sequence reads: CASSPKPGTGTNTGELFF. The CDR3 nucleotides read TGTGCCAGCAGTCCCAAACCCGGGACAGGGACGAACACCGGGGAGCTGTTTTTT.

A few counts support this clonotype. Here the CDR3 DNA reads TGTGCCAGCAGTTACTCCACGACCACCACAGATACGCAGTATTTT. This encodes CASSYSTTTTDTQYF. V and J are TRBV6-5 and TRBJ2-3; D is unresolved. The CDR3 is made up of 15 amino acids. Germline V CDR1 and CDR2: MNHEY, SVGAGI. Trimming took 0 bases from V and 2 from J, leaving 9 bases between them.

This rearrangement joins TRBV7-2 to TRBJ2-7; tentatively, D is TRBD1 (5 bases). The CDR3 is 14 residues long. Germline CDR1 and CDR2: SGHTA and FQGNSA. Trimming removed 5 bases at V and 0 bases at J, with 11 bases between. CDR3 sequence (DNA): TGTGCCAGCAGCCTCGTGACAGACTCCTACGAGCAGTACTTC. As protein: CASSLVTDSYEQYF.